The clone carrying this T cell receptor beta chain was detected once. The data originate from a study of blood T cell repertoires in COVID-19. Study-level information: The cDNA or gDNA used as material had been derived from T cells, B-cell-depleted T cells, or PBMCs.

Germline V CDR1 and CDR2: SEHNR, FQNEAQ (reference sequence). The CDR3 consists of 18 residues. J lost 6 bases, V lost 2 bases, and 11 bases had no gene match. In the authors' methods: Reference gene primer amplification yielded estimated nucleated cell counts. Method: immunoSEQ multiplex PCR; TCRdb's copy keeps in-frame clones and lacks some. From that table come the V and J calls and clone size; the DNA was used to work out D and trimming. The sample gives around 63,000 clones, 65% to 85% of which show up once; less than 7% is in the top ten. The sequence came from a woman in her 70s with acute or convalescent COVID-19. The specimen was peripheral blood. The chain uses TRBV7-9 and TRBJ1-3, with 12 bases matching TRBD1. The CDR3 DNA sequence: TGTGCCAGCAGCTTACTTGGGACAGGGGGCAAAAAAGAAAACACCATATATTTT. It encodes CASSLLGTGGKKENTIYF.